This T cell receptor (beta chain) came from a study of CD8+ T cells in alopecia areata. Study outcomes and limitations: Tofacitinib produced a significant decrease in scalp clonality and in expanded CD8+ clones among the top 100. Numerous clones, expanded in lesions, remained in scalp and blood during tofacitinib.

Treatment reported: oral pan-JAK inhibitor, 5-10 mg twice daily. Alopecia areata patients had lesional scalp punch biopsies and peripheral blood taken from them. RNA extraction was followed by reverse transcription into cDNA, which acted as the sequencing template. Sequencing used immunoSEQ multiplex PCR; TCRdb keeps in-frame clones, though not all of them. This repertoire shows about 160,000 clones, roughly 65% found once; its top ten account for more than 0.7%. For this clone: The antigen is unknown.

There are 15 residues in the CDR3. Per germline, CDR1 SGDLS and CDR2 YYNGEE. Trimming removed 4 bases at V and 3 bases at J, with 16 bases between. The clonotype was recovered from a human donor with alopecia areata. The specimen was CD4+ T cells sorted from blood, collected at week 4, from a patient treated with tofacitinib. This sequence joins TRBV9 and TRBJ1-1; unclear D gene. For the CDR3, the DNA is TGTGCCAGCAGCACCAGCCCGGGCGGGGACACTGAAGCTTTCTTT. Amino acids: CASSTSPGGDTEAFF. Based on the CDR3 plus reference TRBV9 and TRBJ1-1, the full variable domain is DSGVTQTPKHLITATGQRVTLRCSPRSGDLSVYWYQQSLDQGLQFLIQYYNGEERAKGNILERFSAQQFPDLHSELNLSSLELGDSALYFCASSTSPGGDTEAFFGQGTRLTVV.